This T cell receptor beta chain originates from a study of blood T cell repertoires in COVID-19 (dated by TCRdb to the early 2020s). At the level of the whole study: Samples covering the acute and convalescent phases of COVID-19 were provided by collaborators in the United States, Italy and Spain. The samples were drawn from the first 160 participants of the ongoing ImmuneRACE study and from 1,254 subjects provided by 6 global collaborators. Where HLA class I and class II types were available, the types were taken from metadata supplied by the sample provider, not from assay-based typing. The prospective study material was composed of cDNA or gDNA derived from T cells, B-cell-depleted T cells, or PBMCs. Deeply sampled blood TCRbeta repertoires from subjects exposed to, actively infected with, or recovered from COVID-19 were included in the dataset. Sample metadata almost always included a de-identified subject ID, COVID-19 status, age in years and sex. The repertoires were released in a freely available public database intended as a resource for research on the immune response to SARS-CoV-2.

For CDR1 and CDR2, the germline V gene lists KGHSH and LQKENI. V ends up 7 bases short and J 0 bases short, with an unmatched junction base count of 8. There are 15 amino acids in the CDR3, from cysteine to phenylalanine inclusive. The retained sequence is limited to the CDR3, 45 bases, with the frame set at the first base. TCRbeta CDR3 regions were amplified from genomic DNA by means of the immunoSEQ Assay, a bias-controlled multiplex PCR. As for the original processing: Within the assay, amplification of reference gene primers was used to estimate how many nucleated cells each sample contained. Sequence reads were collapsed and filtered to measure the absolute abundance of every unique TCRbeta CDR3 rearrangement. For each sample, productive Simpson clonality was calculated as the square root of Simpson's diversity index over productive rearrangements. TCRdb took over this immuneACCESS table, retaining in-frame rearrangements with V and J assigned. Such tables are incomplete; in checked studies, under half of the missing clones stem from an unresolved V gene, and the remainder is unexplained. From that table come the V and J calls and clone size; the DNA was used to work out D and trimming. A total of about 110,000 clones appear in this sample, 71% of them only once. 1.5% to 2% of the sample belongs to the ten largest clones.

Broad study findings and their caveats: The quantity of clinical and demographic metadata differed by source and by participant and was supplied without curation.

Collaborating institutions collected whole blood in K2EDTA tubes following their own protocols. Collaborator samples were shipped for TCRbeta analysis as frozen whole blood, isolated PBMCs, or DNA extracted from either sample type. A note on this clone: Which antigen it targets is not known. There are no base qualities to consult, and no much larger clone falls within one base.

This TCR derives from a woman in her thirties or forties with acute or convalescent COVID-19. The sample taken for sequencing was peripheral blood. The rearrangement joined TRBV18 to TRBJ1-1; the junction holds 7 bases that match TRBD1. The bases are TGTGCCAGCTGCGCCGGGACAGAGATGAACACTGAAGCTTTCTTT. This encodes CASCAGTEMNTEAFF.